This T cell receptor (beta chain) was recorded in a study of cytomegalovirus exposure and HLA in healthy donors. General study findings and limits: One cluster of highly shared sequence variants probably arose as a sequencing artifact.

CDR3 size: 13 residues. V was trimmed by 3 bases and J by 1 base, leaving 6 bases between them. Per germline, CDR1 MNHNY and CDR2 SVGAGI (reference sequence). As to this clone: What it binds is unknown.

Primers included in the PCR were 60 Vbeta and 13 Jbeta primers. Produced via immunoSEQ multiplex PCR; TCRdb's table is partial and in-frame only. The data show 140,000 to 150,000 clones, approximately 82% seen once. The material sequenced was PBMCs. V is TRBV6-6 and J is TRBJ1-1, with no clear D. The sequence derives from a woman between 55 and 75 years old in good health and CMV-seropositive. CDR3 bases: TGTGCCAGCAGTTATGGCCCGAACACTGAAGCTTTCTTT. Its translation is CASSYGPNTEAFF.